These T cell receptor beta chains were read from a single sample in a study of CD8+CD57+ T cells in acquired aplastic anemia. MiXCR was run by TCRdb on the reads, yielding one entry per CDR3 protein. The data show about 200,000 distinct CDR3 sequences, with 60% to 80% seen just once and roughly 61% held by the top ten. Sample: sorted CD4+, CD8+, or CD8+CD57+ T cells (not recorded which) from PBMCs. All receptors derive from a human donor with aplastic anemia. Each CDR3 is given with its conserved first and last residue. D genes are given only for firm matches. The size entry is marked missing in some rows and otherwise reads once, few, many or a size class.

clone_size,v_call,j_call,d_call,cdr3_aa,cdr3_nt
NA,TRBV29-1,TRBJ2-1,TRBD2,CSVPGGAVYNEQFF,TGCAGCGTCCCGGGGGGGGCCGTTTACAATGAGCAGTTCTTC
NA,TRBV5-1,TRBJ2-7,NA,CASSTFSSYEQYF,TGTGCCAGCAGCACTTTTTCCTCCTACGAGCAGTACTTC
NA,TRBV7-9,TRBJ1-1,TRBD1,CASSWPGTGVGVGEAFF,TGTGCCAGCAGCTGGCCCGGGACAGGGGTTGGTGTGGGTGAAGCTTTCTTT
few,TRBV7-8,TRBJ1-2,TRBD1,CASSSGQAALYGYTF,TGTGCCAGCAGCTCTGGACAGGCCGCCCTTTATGGCTACACCTTC
few,TRBV12-3/TRBV12-4,TRBJ1-1,TRBD1,CASSFTGGAGKEAFF,TGTGCCAGCAGTTTTACAGGGGGCGCTGGAAAAGAAGCTTTCTTT
NA,TRBV19,TRBJ2-2,NA,CASSQRANTGELFF,TGTGCCAGTAGCCAGCGCGCGAACACCGGGGAGCTGTTTTTT
once,TRBV9,TRBJ1-4,NA,CASSASPTEGSDEKLFF,TGTGCCAGCAGCGCCAGCCCTACGGAGGGGTCGGATGAAAAACTGTTTTTT
many,TRBV11-2,TRBJ1-1,NA,CASSFLIGNGTEAFF,TGTGCCAGCAGCTTCCTAATAGGGAACGGGACTGAAGCTTTCTTT
NA,TRBV5-4,TRBJ2-3,NA,CASSFGAGPYNEQYF,TGTGCCAGCAGCTTTGGGGCAGGGCCCTACAATGAGCAGTATTTT
NA,TRBV7-9,TRBJ2-1,TRBD2,CASSLVSGRMGEQFF,TGTGCCAGCAGCTTAGTCAGCGGGAGGATGGGTGAGCAGTTCTTC
NA,TRBV15,TRBJ1-5,TRBD1,CATSRLITGGYSNQPQHF,TGTGCCACCAGCAGACTAATAACAGGGGGCTATAGCAATCAGCCCCAGCATTTT
few,TRBV10-3,TRBJ1-1,NA,CAISSTDLTGTVFFF,TGTGCCATCAGTTCCACCGACCTTACCGGGACGGTCTTTTTCTTT
NA,TRBV29-1,TRBJ2-3,NA,CSVVYPTDTQYF,TGCAGCGTTGTCTATCCCACAGATACGCAGTATTTT
NA,TRBV25-1,TRBJ1-5,NA,CASSRGLQPQHF,TGTGCCAGCTCTCGGGGACTTCAGCCCCAGCATTTT
NA,TRBV19,TRBJ2-3,TRBD1,CASSRDRGGRTDTQYF,TGTGCCAGTAGTCGCGACAGGGGCGGCCGCACAGATACGCAGTATTTT
NA,TRBV29-1,TRBJ2-7,TRBD2,CSAVTGGSYEQYF,TGCAGCGCCGTTACGGGAGGTTCCTACGAGCAGTACTTC
NA,TRBV10-3,TRBJ1-2,NA,CAISGTGDYGYTF,TGTGCCATCAGTGGTACCGGCGACTATGGCTACACCTTC
many,TRBV10-1,TRBJ2-3,NA,CASSEVRPSTDTQYF,TGCGCCAGCAGTGAAGTCAGACCAAGCACAGATACGCAGTATTTT
NA,TRBV20-1,TRBJ1-2,NA,CSASPGDENGYTF,TGCAGTGCTAGTCCCGGGGATGAGAATGGCTACACCTTC
NA,TRBV7-9,TRBJ2-7,TRBD2,CASSQGLAETYEQYF,TGTGCCAGCAGCCAAGGGCTAGCGGAGACCTACGAGCAGTACTTC
NA,TRBV6-9,TRBJ1-5,NA,CASSYSRQPSNQPQHF,TGTGCCAGCAGTTATTCTCGGCAGCCTAGCAATCAGCCCCAGCATTTT
NA,TRBV5-4,TRBJ2-7,NA,CASSLDSVSYEQYF,TGTGCCAGCAGCTTAGACAGCGTCTCCTACGAGCAGTACTTC
NA,TRBV19,TRBJ2-7,NA,CASSPLRGSSRHEQYF,TGTGCCAGTAGCCCCTTACGGGGGTCTTCTAGGCACGAGCAGTACTTC
NA,TRBV19,TRBJ2-3,NA,CASSMGLPDTQYF,TGTGCCAGTAGTATGGGGCTCCCGGATACGCAGTATTTT
NA,TRBV15,TRBJ2-7,TRBD1,CATSSLDPSGQGYEQYF,TGTGCCACCAGCAGCTTAGATCCCTCAGGACAGGGCTACGAGCAGTACTTC
NA,TRBV5-4,TRBJ1-2,NA,CASSSAGLGYTF,TGTGCCAGCAGCTCAGCAGGGCTTGGCTACACCTTC
NA,TRBV19,TRBJ1-2,NA,CASSLTGADYGYTF,TGTGCCAGTAGCTTAACGGGGGCGGACTATGGCTACACCTTC
NA,TRBV4-1,TRBJ2-7,TRBD2,CASSQGEGGEQYF,TGCGCCAGCAGCCAAGGGGAGGGAGGCGAGCAGTACTTC
NA,TRBV5-6,TRBJ1-1,TRBD1,CASSLGGGTGGEAFF,TGTGCCAGCAGCTTGGGGGGCGGGACAGGGGGTGAAGCTTTCTTT
NA,TRBV7-8,TRBJ2-7,NA,CASSLGPLHAYEQYF,TGTGCCAGCAGCTTAGGCCCTCTACACGCCTACGAGCAGTACTTC
NA,TRBV10-2,TRBJ1-3,NA,CASSAIGQTGNTIYF,TGCGCCAGCAGTGCGATCGGGCAAACTGGAAACACCATATATTTT
once,TRBV5-6,TRBJ2-7,TRBD1,CASSLPGQPLYF,TGTGCCAGCAGCCTGCCGGGACAGCCCCTCTACTTC
NA,TRBV20-1,TRBJ1-2,NA,CSARDDGESYGYTF,TGCAGTGCTAGAGATGATGGCGAATCATATGGCTACACCTTC
few,TRBV27,TRBJ1-2,NA,CASSLRWGGGYTF,TGTGCCAGCAGTCTCCGTTGGGGCGGTGGCTACACCTTC
NA,TRBV29-1,TRBJ1-4,NA,CSVVSGEDRFNEKLFF,TGCAGCGTTGTATCGGGGGAAGACAGGTTCAATGAAAAACTGTTTTTT
NA,TRBV12-3/TRBV12-4,TRBJ2-7,NA,CASSSGPSYEQYF,TGTGCCAGCAGTTCGGGACCGAGCTACGAGCAGTACTTC
NA,TRBV15,TRBJ1-2,TRBD1,CATSRGWDRDGYTF,TGTGCCACCAGCAGAGGATGGGACAGGGATGGCTACACCTTC
NA,TRBV10-1,TRBJ2-5,NA,CASSGDFQETQYF,TGCGCCAGCAGCGGGGACTTCCAAGAGACCCAGTACTTC
NA,TRBV19,TRBJ2-7,NA,CASSKYRAVYEQYF,TGTGCCAGTAGTAAGTACAGGGCAGTCTACGAGCAGTACTTC
NA,TRBV12-5,TRBJ1-2,TRBD1,CASSGGGYTF,TGTGCCAGCTCAGGGGGCGGCTACACCTTC
NA,TRBV5-1,TRBJ1-2,NA,CASSLATGGHYGYTF,TGCGCCAGCAGCTTGGCCACGGGGGGCCACTATGGCTACACCTTC
NA,TRBV7-8,TRBJ1-6,TRBD1,CASSKEQGAIYNSPLHF,TGTGCCAGCAGCAAGGAACAGGGGGCAATCTATAATTCACCCCTCCACTTT
NA,TRBV10-1,TRBJ2-2,NA,CASSAFTGELFF,TGCGCCAGCAGTGCATTCACCGGGGAGCTGTTTTTT
NA,TRBV2,TRBJ2-3,TRBD2,CASSVASGRIDTQYF,TGTGCCAGCAGTGTGGCTAGCGGGAGAATAGATACGCAGTATTTT
few,TRBV6-1,TRBJ1-6,TRBD1,CASRTGTGDSPLHF,TGTGCCAGCAGGACCGGGACAGGGGATTCACCCCTCCACTTT
once,TRBV29-1,TRBJ1-1,NA,CSVQGGGGSTEAFF,TGCAGCGTCCAAGGGGGAGGTGGGAGCACTGAAGCTTTCTTT
NA,TRBV7-6,TRBJ1-5,NA,CASSLTPEQPQHF,TGTGCCAGCAGTCTCACACCTGAACAGCCCCAGCATTTT
once,TRBV20-1,TRBJ2-3,TRBD2,CSARALAGNAQYF,TGCAGTGCTAGAGCGCTAGCGGGCAACGCGCAGTATTTT
NA,TRBV7-8,TRBJ2-5,NA,CASSSHGDNQEAQYF,TGTGCCAGCAGCTCCCATGGGGACAACCAAGAGGCCCAGTACTTC
NA,TRBV2,TRBJ2-3,NA,CASSDSGHRSTDTQYF,TGTGCCAGCAGTGATTCGGGACACAGGAGCACAGATACGCAGTATTTT
once,TRBV11-3,TRBJ2-7,NA,CASSPQGGYKQYF,TGTGCCAGCAGCCCCCAAGGTGGGTACAAGCAGTACTTC
NA,TRBV20-1,TRBJ2-7,NA,CSASPGLSYEQYF,TGCAGTGCTAGTCCCGGTTTATCCTACGAGCAGTACTTC
many,TRBV12-3/TRBV12-4,TRBJ1-2,TRBD1,CASSSGVMGGQGHGYTF,TGTGCCAGCAGTTCCGGGGTGATGGGGGGACAGGGGCATGGCTACACCTTC
NA,TRBV15,TRBJ1-2,NA,CATSRDRGSYGYTF,TGTGCCACCAGCAGAGATCGGGGCAGCTATGGCTACACCTTC